What follows are 25 T cell receptor beta chains derived from one specimen sequenced in a study of T-cell memory formation after mild COVID-19. TCRdb used MiXCR to reprocess the 5' RACE reads, holding one entry per CDR3 protein. The sample has hundreds of thousands of distinct CDR3 sequences, less than 20% seen once; the top ten hold 22%. Sequencing was done on a sample of PBMCs or a T cell subset sorted from them (not recorded which). Receptor source: a man between 18 and 35 years old who had mild COVID-19 (a few samples of this study predate the infection). Cell type and time point are not known.

In its sample, this clonotype was seen a few times. The chain is built from TRBV11-2 and TRBJ2-5, with a weak D call TRBD1 (7 bases). This CDR3 spans 15 amino acids. The germline CDR1 and CDR2 sequences are SGHAT and FQNNGV. V dropped 6 bases and J dropped 5 bases, with 19 bases sitting between them. The CDR3 here is CASSSGRTGTETQYF. CDR3 DNA sequence: TGTGCCAGCAGTAGCGGCCGGACAGGAACCGAGACCCAGTACTTC. Full variable domain (remainder filled in from reference TRBV11-2 and TRBJ2-5): EAGVAQSPRYKIIEKRQSVAFWCNPISGHATLYWYQQILGQGPKLLIQFQNNGVVDDSQLPKDRFSAERLKGVDSTLKIQPAKLEDSAVYLCASSSGRTGTETQYFGPGTRLLVL.

The chain links TRBV7-2 to TRBJ1-3; D might be TRBD1 (5 bases). CDR1 is SGHTA and CDR2 is FQGNSA in the germline V gene. The CDR3 runs to 15 residues. Trimming took 1 base from V and 1 from J, leaving 8 bases between them. As DNA, the CDR3 is TGTGCCAGCAGCTTAGAGGGGATGTCTGGAAACACCATATATTTT. Protein product: CASSLEGMSGNTIYF.

The CDR3 spells CASRPAGGGRGYTF. In nucleotides, the CDR3 is TGTGCCAGCAGACCAGCCGGCGGAGGACGCGGCTACACCTTC. The chain recombines TRBV7-9 with TRBJ1-2; no reliable D call. Germline CDR1 and CDR2: SEHNR and FQNEAQ (reference sequence). V lost 6 bases and J lost 8, with 19 bases in between. The CDR3 covers 14 residues.

This rearrangement joins TRBV3-1 to TRBJ2-1; 11 bases are shared with TRBD1. The V segment lost 1 base and the J segment 7 bases; nucleotides outside the gene matches: 6. The germline gives CDR1 LGHDT, CDR2 YNNKEL (reference sequence). The CDR3 extends over 16 amino acids. CDR3 loop: CASSQVGQGVWNEQFF. The CDR3 DNA sequence: TGTGCCAGCAGCCAAGTGGGACAGGGGGTTTGGAATGAGCAGTTCTTC.

This clonotype came up a few times. The V call is TRBV11-1, the J call TRBJ2-3; 9 nucleotides line up with TRBD2. Trimming took 4 bases from V and 2 from J; bases not matched to a gene: 10. The CDR3 is made up of 17 amino acids. Per the germline V gene, CDR1 is SGHAT and CDR2 is FQDESV (reference sequence). The CDR3 reads CASSSGPAGGFTDTQYF. The CDR3 DNA reads TGTGCCAGCAGCTCCGGACCAGCGGGGGGCTTCACAGATACGCAGTATTTT. The whole variable domain, filled in from reference TRBV11-1 and TRBJ2-3, reads EAEVAQSPRYKITEKSQAVAFWCDPISGHATLYWYRQILGQGPELLVQFQDESVVDDSQLPKDRFSAERLKGVDSTLKIQPAELGDSAMYLCASSSGPAGGFTDTQYFGPGTRLTVL.

This clonotype was counted between two and nine times. V usage is TRBV20-1 and J usage is TRBJ2-5; D is unresolved. The CDR3 is 12 residues long. Per germline, CDR1 DFQATT and CDR2 SNEGSKA (reference sequence). V dropped 5 bases and J dropped 5 bases, with 12 bases sitting between them. The CDR3 sequence is CSAPTLGETQYF. The CDR3 nucleotides read TGCAGTGCTCCTACCTTGGGGGAGACCCAGTACTTC.

This clonotype was recorded many times. The chain employs TRBV10-3 and TRBJ2-5; the D gene is possibly TRBD1 (5 bases). Germline CDR1 ENHRY, CDR2 SYGVKD. V gave up 2 bases and J gave up 4 bases, with 8 bases separating them. CDR3 size: 13 residues. The CDR3 reads CAISEQGLETQYF. The CDR3 nucleotides are TGTGCCATCAGTGAGCAGGGTCTAGAGACCCAGTACTTC.

The rearrangement uses TRBV6-5 and TRBJ1-5; unclear D gene. The CDR3 has 13 amino acids. Germline CDR1 reads MNHEY; CDR2 reads SVGAGI. V was trimmed by 6 bases and J by 4 bases, leaving 10 bases between them. DNA of the CDR3: TGTGCCAGCAGCAATCGGCCGAATCAGCCCCAGCATTTT. Translation: CASSNRPNQPQHF.

This clonotype was seen a few times. The chain recombines TRBV5-1 with TRBJ1-1; D unresolved. The length of the CDR3 is 14 residues. Germline CDR1 is SGHRS and CDR2 is YFSETQ. Between the trimmed V and J ends, which lost 1 base and 2 bases, there was a span of 9 bases. CDR3 in amino acids: CASSLYESNTEAFF. DNA of the CDR3: TGCGCCAGCAGCTTGTACGAGTCAAACACTGAAGCTTTCTTT.

This clonotype was detected only a few times. This chain connects TRBV29-1 to TRBJ2-2, with TRBD1 matching over 8 bases. There are 16 residues in the CDR3. Trimming cost V 3 bases and J 4 bases; bases outside gene matches: 10. Germline-derived CDR1 and CDR2 are SQVTM and ANQGSEA. CDR3 residues: CSVEFLETGATGELFF. The CDR3 region has the DNA TGCAGCGTTGAGTTCTTGGAGACAGGGGCCACCGGGGAGCTGTTTTTT.

At least ten counts were recorded for this clonotype. This chain joins TRBV7-2 and TRBJ2-3; D not certain. The CDR3 extends over 13 amino acids. Trimming left V 3 bases short and J 6 bases short, with 10 bases between. CDR1 is SGHTA, CDR2 FQGNSA, per germline. CDR3 sequence reads: CASSFQVPDTQYF. CDR3 DNA sequence: TGTGCCAGCAGCTTTCAGGTCCCTGATACGCAGTATTTT.

This clonotype was counted many times. CDR3 region: CASSYWVRSYNSPLHF. CDR3 DNA: TGTGCCAGCAGTTACTGGGTGAGGTCCTATAATTCACCCCTCCACTTT. This chain uses TRBV6-5 with TRBJ1-6; D gene uncertain. Germline loops: CDR1 MNHEY, CDR2 SVGAGI. V was trimmed by 1 base and J by 1 base, leaving 8 bases between them. This CDR3 is built from 16 residues.

This clonotype occurred a few times. J is TRBJ2-3 and V is TRBV9; TRBD1 matches at 9 bases. The trim removed 5 bases at V and 2 bases at J, leaving 6 bases unmatched. CDR3 length: 15 amino acids. Germline-derived CDR1 and CDR2 are SGDLS and YYNGEE. The CDR3 loop is CASRPGQGATDTQYF. DNA of the CDR3: TGTGCCAGCAGGCCGGGACAGGGAGCCACAGATACGCAGTATTTT.

This chain joins TRBV5-1 and TRBJ2-3; D gene uncertain. The CDR3 length is 14 residues. Trimming took 4 bases from V and 4 from J, leaving 13 bases between them. From germline, CDR1 is SGHRS and CDR2 YFSETQ. DNA of the CDR3: TGCGCCAGCAGCCGTCTCTCTAGGGCAGATACGCAGTATTTT. Translated, it gives CASSRLSRADTQYF.

The CDR3 DNA sequence: TGTGCCAGCAGTCCTGACCACAATGAGCAGTTCTTC. Protein product: CASSPDHNEQFF. This chain links TRBV7-3 with TRBJ2-1, with no clear D. CDR3 length: 12 residues. V dropped 6 bases and J dropped 5 bases, with 8 bases sitting between them. The V gene's germline CDR1 is SGHTA and CDR2 FQGTGA.

This clonotype was seen at least ten times. The V gene is TRBV5-1, the J gene TRBJ1-1; the D gene is possibly TRBD1 (6 bases). This CDR3 comprises 15 residues. The ends were cut back, 0 bases at V and 2 bases at J, with 11 bases in the middle. Germline V gene data show CDR1 as SGHRS and CDR2 as YFSETQ. The chain's CDR3 is CASSLGAGDNTEAFF. CDR3 DNA: TGCGCCAGCAGCTTGGGGGCAGGGGACAACACTGAAGCTTTCTTT.

V and J are TRBV4-1 and TRBJ2-1; D unresolved. The germline V gene has CDR1 MGHRA and CDR2 YSYEKL. The CDR3 loop spans 13 amino acids. Trimming shortened V by 2 bases and J by 6 bases, and 8 bases separated the two germline ends. CDR3 sequence reads: CASSQWVGNEQFF. The CDR3 DNA reads as TGCGCCAGCAGCCAATGGGTGGGCAATGAGCAGTTCTTC.

This clonotype has just a few counts. The chain is built from TRBV15 and TRBJ2-1; 12 bases are a match to TRBD1. The junction had 2 bases not matched to a gene; V was cut back by 3 bases and J by 5 bases. CDR1 and CDR2 from the germline V gene are LNHNV and YYDKDF (reference sequence). The CDR3 is 15 amino acids. CDR3 nucleotides: TGTGCCACCAGCAGGGGACAGGGGGCCAACAATGAGCAGTTCTTC. As protein: CATSRGQGANNEQFF.

This clonotype occurred a few times. The chain recombines TRBV6-5 with TRBJ2-5, with D perhaps TRBD1 (6 bases). Germline-derived CDR1 and CDR2 are MNHEY and SVGAGI. V lost 5 bases to trimming and J lost 5 bases, with 9 bases between them. The CDR3 is 12 amino acids. Here the CDR3 reads CASSTGWETQYF. For the CDR3, the DNA is TGTGCCAGCAGTACAGGGTGGGAGACCCAGTACTTC.

The J gene is TRBJ1-2, the V gene TRBV2; D ambiguous. CDR3 length: 13 amino acids. Germline assignment: CDR1 SNHLY and CDR2 FYNNEI. V was clipped by 1 base and J by 2 bases, with 5 bases between them. In DNA, the CDR3 is TGTGCCAGCAGTGAAGTTAGGAACTATGGCTACACCTTC. This gives the protein CASSEVRNYGYTF.

A few counts support this clonotype. This chain uses TRBV9 with TRBJ1-5, with 8 bases lining up with TRBD1. Per germline, CDR1 SGDLS and CDR2 YYNGEE. This CDR3 contains 16 residues. With V trimmed by 4 bases and J by 4 bases, 10 bases remained unmatched. Here the CDR3 reads CASSPGTGASNQPQHF. The CDR3 DNA is TGTGCCAGCAGCCCGGGGACAGGAGCATCTAATCAGCCCCAGCATTTT.

This clonotype was seen only a few times. The chain recombines TRBV9 with TRBJ2-3; perhaps TRBD1 as D (6 bases). V lost 3 bases and J lost 6, with 14 bases in between. Germline CDR1 and CDR2: SGDLS and YYNGEE. The CDR3 totals 14 residues. The CDR3 loop reads CASSATGPRDTQYF. CDR3 coding DNA: TGTGCCAGCAGCGCCACAGGGCCCAGGGATACGCAGTATTTT.

The gene calls are TRBV28 and TRBJ1-2; 11 nucleotides line up with TRBD1. CDR1 is MDHEN and CDR2 is SYDVKM in the germline V gene. V shed 4 bases and J 8 bases; nucleotides not matched to a gene: 6. The CDR3 totals 14 residues. CDR3 DNA: TGTGCCAGCAGTTCGGGACAGGGGGAACGGGGCTACACCTTC. Its translation: CASSSGQGERGYTF.

Ten or more counts support this clonotype. For the CDR3, the DNA is TGTGCCAGCAGCTTAGCGGACAATCAGCCCCAGCATTTT. This gives the protein CASSLADNQPQHF. The rearrangement joins TRBV7-2 to TRBJ1-5; D is ambiguous. The V gene lost 0 bases and the J gene lost 3 bases, with 3 bases spanning the gap. CDR1 and CDR2 (germline): SGHTA, FQGNSA. CDR3 size: 13 residues.

There are a few counts of this clonotype. V is TRBV12-3 or TRBV12-4 and J is TRBJ1-1, with 10 bases that match TRBD1. After removal of 5 bases from V and 3 bases from J, the junction contained 9 bases not matched to a gene. The CDR3 length is 16 residues. The CDR3 is CASSLSRDRGHTEAFF. The CDR3 bases are TGTGCCAGCAGTCTCTCGCGGGACAGGGGCCACACTGAAGCTTTCTTT.